This T cell receptor (beta chain) originates from a study of breast tumors, draining lymph nodes, adjacent tissues. Study-wide results and limits: Compared with lymph nodes, tumors were less diverse; compared with nontumor tissue, more.

The J segment lost 5 bases and the V segment lost 4 bases, leaving 9 bases of the junction unmatched. The germline V gene encodes CDR1 SGHRS and CDR2 YFSETQ. CDR3 length equals 16 residues. TCRdb reprocessed the multiplex PCR reads with MiXCR, giving one entry per CDR3 protein. The top ten clones hold 1.2% to 1.5% of a sample with about 230,000 distinct CDR3 sequences, about 32% of them seen once. Breast cancer patients provided tissue from their axillary draining lymph nodes. This clonotype was recorded at least ten times. Its antigen is currently unknown. This sequence was found in a female donor with breast cancer. Some clones in this sample may be carry-over from other donors' samples. Sequenced material: axillary lymph node tissue. This sequence joins TRBV5-1 and TRBJ2-3; TRBD2 matches 11 bases. The DNA of the CDR3 is TGCGCCAGCAGCAATGAGAGGCTAGCGGGAGGAGATACGCAGTATTTT. It codes for CASSNERLAGGDTQYF.